This TCR beta chain was observed in a study of shared T cell receptors in the human thymus. CDR3 size: 17 residues. Germline loops: CDR1 MDHEN, CDR2 SYDVKM. The germline V and J ends were trimmed by 0 bases and 6 bases, with 18 bases remaining between them. Method: immunoSEQ multiplex PCR; TCRdb's copy keeps in-frame clones and lacks some. The data hold hundreds of thousands of clones, with 85% to 95% observed a single time. The specimen was thymocytes. The chain employs TRBV28 and TRBJ2-1; possible D gene TRBD2, 6 bases. The receptor comes from a human donor. The CDR3 is CASSLWVASVGVNEQFF. The DNA for the CDR3 is TGTGCCAGCAGTTTATGGGTGGCTAGCGTAGGAGTCAATGAGCAGTTCTTC.